A selection of T cell receptor beta chains follows, all from one sample in a study of long-term antiretroviral therapy in people with HIV. Profiled with immunoSEQ multiplex PCR; TCRdb holds only in-frame clones, not every one. This sample has approximately 18,000 clones, with roughly 80% found just once. Sequences were derived from unsorted PBMCs, sampled 2.3 years after starting antiretroviral therapy. These receptors were collected from a woman in her forties with HIV. The CDR3 runs from the conserved cysteine through the conserved F or W. Each record gives: J gene, V gene, D gene, clone size, CDR3 length, CDR3 DNA, CDR3 protein. D genes are given only for firm matches. Clone size, where shown, is once, few, many, or a class for clones that have expanded.

TRBJ1-4,TRBV30,TRBD1,NA,13,TGTGCCTGGACAGGGGGCAATAATGAAAAACTGTTTTTT,CAWTGGNNEKLFF
TRBJ2-7,TRBV6-5,NA,NA,15,TGTGCCAGCAGTTTCGGGGCGGTAGGGCGGTACGAGCAGTACTTC,CASSFGAVGRYEQYF
TRBJ1-2,TRBV7-8,NA,NA,13,TGTGCCAGCAGCCCTGGGACAACGGGCGGCTACACCTTC,CASSPGTTGGYTF
TRBJ2-7,TRBV6-6,TRBD2,NA,13,TGTGCCAGCAGCACTAGCGGGAGTTACGAGCAGTACTTC,CASSTSGSYEQYF
TRBJ1-6,TRBV28,TRBD1,NA,18,TGTGCCAGCAGTTTCTCCGGGACAGGACTAGACTATAATTCACCCCTCCACTTT,CASSFSGTGLDYNSPLHF
TRBJ1-4,TRBV19,NA,NA,16,TGTGCCAGTAGTCCCCAACCGACAATGACTAATGAAAAACTGTTTTTT,CASSPQPTMTNEKLFF
TRBJ2-7,TRBV5-1,TRBD1,few,13,TGCGCCAGTGGACAGGGTCCCTCCTACGAGCAGTACTTC,CASGQGPSYEQYF
TRBJ2-7,TRBV7-9,TRBD1,once,14,TGTGCCAGCAGCCTGGGACAGGGTACCAACGAGCAGTACTTC,CASSLGQGTNEQYF
TRBJ1-1,TRBV10-1,NA,NA,12,TGCGCCGCAGTCGGGATTGACACTGAAGCTTTCTTT,CAAVGIDTEAFF
TRBJ1-3,TRBV9,NA,NA,14,TGTGCCAGCAGCGTAGAAGGGGCTGGAAACACCATATATTTT,CASSVEGAGNTIYF
TRBJ2-2,TRBV7-6,NA,NA,13,TGTGCCAGCAGCTCCCCTAAAGTCGGGGAGCTGTTTTTT,CASSSPKVGELFF
TRBJ2-3,TRBV4-3,TRBD2,NA,16,TGCGCCAGCAGCCAAACGGGGGGACTGGCCACAGATACGCAGTATTTT,CASSQTGGLATDTQYF
TRBJ1-2,TRBV19,NA,NA,15,TGTGCCAGTAGTATGGCAATTGGGGGTCGCGATGGCTACACCTTC,CASSMAIGGRDGYTF
TRBJ2-1,TRBV7-2,TRBD2,NA,15,TGTGCCAGCAGCTCATTAGCGGGGGCGGGGAATGAGCAGTTCTTC,CASSSLAGAGNEQFF
TRBJ1-3,TRBV18,NA,NA,13,TGTGCCAGCTCACCGGGGGCTGGAAACACCATATATTTT,CASSPGAGNTIYF
TRBJ2-7,TRBV5-1,NA,NA,12,TGCGCCAGCAGCTTTTCGGGGAGTGAGCAGTACTTC,CASSFSGSEQYF
TRBJ2-7,TRBV10-3,NA,few,12,TGTGCCATCAGTGCTGGGACGTACGAGCAGTACTTC,CAISAGTYEQYF
TRBJ2-5,TRBV18,NA,NA,13,TGTGCCAGCTCGCGACTCTCACAAGAGACCCAGTACTTC,CASSRLSQETQYF
TRBJ2-2,TRBV5-8,NA,NA,16,TGTGCCAGCAGCTTTGGACTCTCCGCGAACACCGGGGAGCTGTTTTTT,CASSFGLSANTGELFF